Following are 21 T cell receptor beta chains from one sample sequenced in a study of CD8+ T cells in alopecia areata. RNA, once extracted, was reverse transcribed into cDNA for use as the sequencing template. TCRdb keeps only in-frame clones here, not all; method: immunoSEQ multiplex PCR. The table lists over 250,000 clones, with no singletons. A panel of CD4, CD8alpha, NKG2D, NKG2ACE and other markers served to sort pooled cutaneous lymph node cells. Sequencing used CD4+ T cells sorted from a lymph node. These receptors came from a C3H/HeJ mouse with alopecia areata. For this mouse line, the MHC haplotype is H2-k.

A note on this clone: Gene names and germline match the mouse. The CDR3 is cut off 4 residues early in the read; its end comes from the germline J gene. This chain uses TRBV1 with TRBJ2-3, with 10 bases identical to TRBD1. The CDR3 has 14 residues. Germline assignment: CDR1 NSQYPW and CDR2 LRSPGD (reference sequence). CDR3 sequence reads: CTCSADRGQETLYF. Partial CDR3 DNA: TGCACCTGCAGTGCTGACAGGGGGCAAGAA.

This clone was picked up a small number of times. Genes here carry mouse names. The read comes to an end 4 residues before the CDR3 does, leaving the germline J gene to fill in the end. This chain joins TRBV13-3 and TRBJ1-2; possibly TRBD1 for D (6 bases). Per the germline V gene, CDR1 is NNHDY and CDR2 is SYVADS. This CDR3 comprises 14 residues. With 5 bases removed from V and 0 bases from J, the gap between germline ends came to 11 bases. The CDR3 here is CASSHGQSNSDYTF. CDR3 DNA, as far as it was read: TGTGCCAGCAGCCACGGACAGTCAAACTCC.

This clone has just a few counts. Mouse names are used for the genes. From the germline J gene comes the end of the CDR3, since the read stops 3 residues before it. This specimen includes other DNA sequences encoding the same CDR3. This rearrangement joins TRBV1 to TRBJ1-6; D is perhaps TRBD1 (6 bases). TRBJ1-6 is reported as an ORF; its role is uncertain. This CDR3 region has 14 residues. V lost 3 bases, J lost 4 bases, and 7 bases lay in between. CDR1 and CDR2 (germline): NSQYPW, LRSPGD (reference sequence). The CDR3 bases that were read are TGCACCTGCAGTGCCGGACAGTATAATTCGCCC. It translates to CTCSAGQYNSP. The full CDR3 protein is CTCSAGQYNSPLYF.

This clone was recorded a few times. Gene names and germline match the mouse. CDR3 protein: CASSIRGRSGSPLYF. The sequenced CDR3 bases are TGTGCCAGCAGTATCAGGGGACGGAGTGGATCGCCC. The chain employs TRBV19 and TRBJ1-6, with D maybe TRBD1 (6 bases). The CDR3 goes on 3 residues after the read ends, and that part is filled in from the germline J gene. TRBJ1-6 is an open reading frame whose function is uncertain. Germline CDR1 FNHDT, CDR2 SITEND (reference sequence). The CDR3 runs to 15 residues. V lost 2 bases, J lost 10 bases, and 16 bases lay in between.

The sample holds a few counts of this clone. Mouse names are used for the genes. With the read ending 4 residues before the CDR3 end, the germline J gene is used to fill in that end. The chain links TRBV1 to TRBJ2-7; D unclear. V was clipped by 3 bases and J by 0 bases, with 15 bases between them. This CDR3 has 16 residues. Germline V gene lookup returns CDR1 NSQYPW and CDR2 LRSPGD (reference sequence). The sequenced part of the CDR3 DNA is TGCACCTGCAGTGCGGCTCCCCACATGAGCTCCTAT. It yields the protein CTCSAAPHMSSY. The complete CDR3 protein is CTCSAAPHMSSYEQYF.

With regard to this clone: Genes here carry mouse names. The read ends 4 residues before the CDR3 terminus; that terminus is restored from the germline J gene. The rearrangement links TRBV13-3 to TRBJ2-7, with 9 bases lining up with TRBD2. This CDR3 is 15 amino acids long. Germline V CDR1 and CDR2: NNHDY, SYVADS. CDR3 in amino acids: CASSFPYWGVYEQYF. The part of the CDR3 DNA that was read is TGTGCCAGCAGTTTCCCTTACTGGGGGGTATAT.

On this clone itself: Here the gene names and germline are mouse. The part of the CDR3 DNA that was read is TGTGCCAGCGGTGATCGGGGGACAGAAAACACCGGG. It encodes CASGDRGTENTG. The complete CDR3 reads CASGDRGTENTGQLYF. This chain connects TRBV13-2 to TRBJ2-2; 7 bases match TRBD1. The DNA ends 4 residues before the CDR3 does, and the rest of the CDR3 is filled in from the germline J gene. CDR1 NNHNN and CDR2 SYGAGS come from the germline V gene (reference sequence). The V segment lost 1 base and the J segment 1 base; nucleotides outside the gene matches: 4. There are 16 residues in the CDR3.

Details on this clone: The genes and germline here are from mouse. The CDR3 end is not reached by the read, which stops 4 residues before it; the germline J gene fills it in. The V call is TRBV13-3, the J call TRBJ2-2; 11 bases agree with TRBD1. The trim removed 4 bases at V and 2 bases at J, leaving 1 base unmatched. The germline gives CDR1 NNHDY, CDR2 SYVADS. CDR3 size: 15 residues. Partial CDR3 DNA: TGTGCCAGCAGTTGGACAGGGGGCAACACCGGG. Its translation is CASSWTGGNTG. In full, the CDR3 reads CASSWTGGNTGQLYF.

This clone has only a few counts. Genes and germline are mouse. The CDR3 is cut off 4 residues early in the read; its end comes from the germline J gene. The genes are TRBV13-2 and TRBJ2-1, with 8 bases aligning to TRBD2. Germline loops: CDR1 NNHNN, CDR2 SYGAGS (reference sequence). The CDR3 is 16 amino acids. Germline trimming cut 0 bases from V and 1 base from J; bases unmatched to any gene: 3. The CDR3 bases that were read are TGTGCCAGCGGTGATGGTGGGGGGGGAAACTATGCT. Translated, it gives CASGDGGGGNYA. The whole CDR3 region reads CASGDGGGGNYAEQFF.

The table lists this clone with a few counts. The genes and germline here are from mouse. The CDR3 end lies 4 residues beyond the end of the read and is filled in from the germline J gene. The identical CDR3 is also encoded by other nucleotide sequences in the sample. This chain links TRBV1 with TRBJ2-5, with 8 bases lining up with TRBD1. The CDR3 has 14 residues. CDR1 is NSQYPW, CDR2 LRSPGD, per germline (reference sequence). The CDR3 sequence is CTCSAGDRGDTQYF. CDR3 bases read: TGCACCTGCAGTGCGGGAGACAGGGGAGAC.

On this clone itself: The gene names here belong to mouse. The read gets to within 4 residues of the CDR3 end, and the germline J gene fills in the rest. This chain links TRBV1 with TRBJ2-5; D might be TRBD1 (6 bases). Germline CDR1 and CDR2: NSQYPW and LRSPGD (reference sequence). Between the trimmed V and J ends, which lost 3 bases and 2 bases, there was a span of 9 bases. The length of the CDR3 is 14 residues. The sequenced part of the CDR3 DNA is TGCACCTGCAGTGCCCAGGGGCTCCAAGAC. As protein: CTCSAQGLQD. Given in full, the CDR3 is CTCSAQGLQDTQYF.

Of note for this clone: Gene names denote mouse genes. Read data end 4 residues before the CDR3 end; the end is taken from the germline J gene. Different DNA sequences within this sample yield the same CDR3. The chain carries TRBV19 and TRBJ2-3, with 9 bases matching TRBD1. Unmatched junction bases numbered 1, after V lost 1 base and J lost 1 base. Germline V lookup: CDR1 FNHDT, CDR2 SITEND (reference sequence). The CDR3 is 15 residues long. This chain's CDR3 is CASSIRQGGAETLYF. CDR3 DNA, as far as it was read: TGTGCCAGCAGTATAAGACAGGGGGGTGCAGAA.

Regarding this clone: Gene and germline names: mouse. The read comes to an end 4 residues before the CDR3 does, leaving the germline J gene to fill in the end. The chain joins TRBV13-1 to TRBJ2-3; D perhaps matches TRBD1 (6 bases). Germline V gene data show CDR1 as NSHNY and CDR2 as SYGAGN. The CDR3 contains 15 residues. Trimming cost V 3 bases and J 0 bases, with 11 bases left between them. The sequenced part of the CDR3 DNA is TGTGCCAGCAGTGCCAAGGACAGAAGTGCAGAA. It is translated as CASSAKDRSAE. The complete CDR3 protein is CASSAKDRSAETLYF.

In its sample, this clone was seen a few times. Genes here carry mouse names. The read terminates 4 residues ahead of where the CDR3 ends, so the germline J gene completes it. The genes are TRBV13-1 and TRBJ2-7; 11 nucleotides align to TRBD2. CDR3 length: 14 amino acids. Germline trimming cut 4 bases from V and 1 base from J; bases unmatched to any gene: 1. Germline CDR1 NSHNY, CDR2 SYGAGN. This CDR3 reads CASSWDWGSYEQYF. The part of the CDR3 DNA that was read is TGTGCCAGCAGTTGGGACTGGGGGTCCTAT.

This clone was picked up a small number of times. The gene names given are mouse names. This specimen includes other DNA sequences encoding the same CDR3. The CDR3: CASSQEGHQDTQYF. The sequenced part of the CDR3 DNA is TGTGCCAGCAGCCAAGAGGGACATCAAGAC. The chain is built from TRBV5 and TRBJ2-5; tentatively, D is TRBD1 (6 bases). The read terminates 4 residues ahead of where the CDR3 ends, so the germline J gene completes it. Germline V CDR1 and CDR2: LGHNA, YNLKQL (reference sequence). CDR3 length: 14 amino acids. V was cut by 0 bases and J by 3 bases, with 7 bases left in between.

As concerns this clone: Gene names and germline refer to mouse. From the germline J gene comes the end of the CDR3, since the read stops 4 residues before it. V and J are TRBV31 and TRBJ2-3; 10 nucleotides align to TRBD1. In germline, CDR1 is GKSSPN, CDR2 SITVG. V dropped 7 bases and J dropped 0; count of bases not matched to a gene: 4. The CDR3 sequence is 14 residues long. Here the CDR3 reads CASGQGTSAETLYF. CDR3 DNA, as far as it was read: TGTGCCTCGGGACAGGGGACTAGTGCAGAA.

This clone was seen a handful of times. The listed genes are named as in mouse. The read falls 4 residues short of the CDR3 end, and the missing part is taken from the germline J gene. The chain employs TRBV19 and TRBJ2-7; 7 bases map to TRBD1. Germline-derived CDR1 and CDR2 are FNHDT and SITEND (reference sequence). The V segment lost 1 base and the J segment 3 bases; nucleotides outside the gene matches: 4. This CDR3 contains 14 residues. This CDR3 is CASSIPGQIYEQYF. Partial CDR3 DNA: TGTGCCAGCAGTATACCGGGACAGATCTAT.

The sample holds a few counts of this clone. Germline and genes here are mouse. The read ends 4 residues shy of where the CDR3 ends; the end is completed using the germline J gene. The V gene is TRBV19, the J gene TRBJ2-2, with 14 positions matching TRBD2. This CDR3 has 16 residues. Germline V lookup: CDR1 FNHDT, CDR2 SITEND (reference sequence). J gave up 6 bases and V 4 bases, and 5 bases lay outside the gene matches. The sequenced part of the CDR3 DNA is TGTGCCAGCAGTGCCGGGACTGGGGGGGCGCCCGGG. This encodes CASSAGTGGAPG. The whole CDR3 sequence is CASSAGTGGAPGQLYF. Supplemented by reference TRBV19 and TRBJ2-2, the full variable domain reads GGIITQTPKFLIGQEGQKLTLKCQQNFNHDTMYWYRQDSGKGLRLIYYSITENDLQKGDLSEGYDASREKKSSFSLTVTSAQKNEMAVFLCASSAGTGGAPGQLYFGEGSKLTVL.

This clone has just a few counts. Genes and germline come from the mouse. With the read ending 4 residues before the CDR3 end, the germline J gene is used to fill in that end. This chain uses TRBV13-1 with TRBJ2-2; maybe TRBD1 (5 bases). The CDR3 spans 15 residues. The germline gives CDR1 NSHNY, CDR2 SYGAGN. The V and J ends lost 4 bases and 0 bases respectively, with 10 bases between them. The sequenced CDR3 bases are TGTGCCAGCAGTCCCTCGACAGCAAACACCGGG. It is translated as CASSPSTANTG. The CDR3 in its entirety is CASSPSTANTGQLYF.

Of note for this clone: The genes and germline here are from mouse. The read terminates 4 residues before the CDR3 end, so the remaining end is supplied by the germline J gene. This same CDR3 is encoded by further DNA sequences in the sample. The chain links TRBV31 to TRBJ2-5, with 7 nucleotides matching TRBD1. The CDR3 extends over 13 amino acids. Germline loops: CDR1 GKSSPN, CDR2 SITVG. The CDR3 reads CAWSLGTEDTQYF. Partial CDR3 DNA: TGTGCCTGGAGTCTAGGGACAGAAGAC.

This clone appeared a few times. Gene names follow the mouse nomenclature. The read ends 4 residues shy of where the CDR3 ends; the end is completed using the germline J gene. V is TRBV5 and J is TRBJ2-3; D might be TRBD1 (6 bases). Between the trimmed V and J ends, which lost 0 bases and 1 base, there was a span of 11 bases. Germline lookup yields CDR1 LGHNA and CDR2 YNLKQL (reference sequence). This CDR3 has 16 amino acids. The CDR3 is CASSQEGGWGAETLYF. The sequenced CDR3 bases are TGTGCCAGCAGCCAAGAAGGGGGATGGGGTGCAGAA.